This T cell receptor beta chain was captured by sequencing in a study of breast tumors, draining lymph nodes, adjacent tissues. TCRdb independently ran MiXCR on the multiplex PCR reads; one entry per CDR3 protein. The sample lists fewer than 300,000 distinct CDR3 sequences, about 30% occurring once. CDR1 and CDR2 (germline): SNHLY, FYNNEI. Trimming took 6 bases from V and 3 from J, leaving 16 bases between them. This CDR3 spans 15 amino acids. This clonotype occurred many times. The lymph nodes were axillary draining lymph nodes from breast cancer patients. Material for sequencing was axillary lymph node tissue. The clonotype comes from a female donor with breast cancer. Some clones in this sample may be carry-over from other donors' samples. This sequence joins TRBV2 and TRBJ2-3; TRBD1 is a possible D gene (6 bases). The CDR3 region has the DNA TGTGCCAGCAGCGAAACAGGGATGCGGACAGATACGCAGTATTTT. Its protein product is CASSETGMRTDTQYF.